A selection of T cell receptor beta chains follows, all from one sample in a study of shared clonotypes between healthy human individuals. Profiled with immunoSEQ multiplex PCR; TCRdb holds only in-frame clones, not every one. The sample consists of roughly 2 million clones, roughly 95% of them appearing once. What was sequenced was naive CD4+ T cells sorted from blood. These receptor sequences come from a man aged 18 to 29 in good health. CDR3s include the opening cysteine and the closing phenylalanine or tryptophan. The order of the fields is V gene, D gene, clone size, CDR3 length, J gene, CDR3 DNA, CDR3 protein. The D gene is left open where the match is weak. The listing skips clone size in some rows; elsewhere it reads once, few, many or a size class.

TRBV5-1	NA	NA	13	TRBJ2-1	TGCGCCAGCCATATGAGGGAGGAAGGTGAGCAGTTCTTC	CASHMREEGEQFF
TRBV2	NA	NA	15	TRBJ1-2	TGTGCCAGCATCGAGGGCGACAGGTCTAGCTATGGCTACACCTTC	CASIEGDRSSYGYTF
TRBV7-3	TRBD1	NA	13	TRBJ1-6	TGTGCCAGCAGCCGGGACAGGGACTCACCCCTCCACTTT	CASSRDRDSPLHF
TRBV5-1	NA	NA	15	TRBJ2-3	TGCGCCAGCAACGACCTACAGGGACCCACAGATACGCAGTATTTT	CASNDLQGPTDTQYF
TRBV9	TRBD2	few	14	TRBJ2-5	TGTGCCAGCAGCGCGCGTACTAGCGTCGAGACCCAGTACTTC	CASSARTSVETQYF
TRBV2	NA	NA	16	TRBJ2-4	TGTGCCAGCAGTGTTCGTCCCGTTAACGCCAAAAACATTCAGTACTTC	CASSVRPVNAKNIQYF
TRBV30	NA	NA	13	TRBJ1-4	TGTGCCTGTACAATGGTGGGGAATGAAAAACTGTTTTTT	CACTMVGNEKLFF
TRBV10-3	NA	NA	11	TRBJ2-7	TGTGCCATCAGTGCCTCCTACGAGCAGTACTTC	CAISASYEQYF
TRBV5-1	NA	NA	13	TRBJ2-5	TGCGCCAGCAACACAGGGAAGTCGGAGACCCAGTACTTC	CASNTGKSETQYF
TRBV6-6	NA	NA	16	TRBJ1-4	TGTGCCAGCAGTTCCACAGGGCCGTCAACTAATGAAAAACTGTTTTTT	CASSSTGPSTNEKLFF
TRBV6-5	TRBD1	NA	15	TRBJ2-3	TGTGCCAGCCGGGGGACAGGGGCTAACACAGATACGCAGTATTTT	CASRGTGANTDTQYF
TRBV5-4	TRBD1	NA	16	TRBJ1-6	TGTGCCAGCAGCTTGGCTCCAGGGGGATCCAATTCACCCCTCCACTTT	CASSLAPGGSNSPLHF
TRBV2	TRBD1	once	14	TRBJ1-2	TGTGCCAGCCCTTCCCAGGGGGCAGACTATGGCTACACCTTC	CASPSQGADYGYTF
TRBV29-1	TRBD1	once	13	TRBJ1-4	TGCAGCGTTAAATCGGACAGGGGTGGAAAACTGTTTTTT	CSVKSDRGGKLFF
TRBV7-3	NA	NA	15	TRBJ2-5	TGTGCCAGCAGCTTAGTGACAGGGGAGGGAGAGACCCAGTACTTC	CASSLVTGEGETQYF
TRBV2	NA	NA	15	TRBJ2-5	TGTGCCAGCAGTGAAGCGGGGGGGCCTGGTGAGACCCAGTACTTC	CASSEAGGPGETQYF
TRBV9	TRBD1	NA	13	TRBJ1-3	TGTGCCAGTAACAGGGGATCCGGAAACACCATATATTTT	CASNRGSGNTIYF
TRBV4-2	NA	NA	14	TRBJ2-1	TGTGCCAGCAGCCCTACGACAGTTTACAATGAGCAGTTCTTC	CASSPTTVYNEQFF
TRBV6-5	NA	NA	15	TRBJ2-1	TGTGCCAGCAGTTACGGGTCCTCAATTTACAATGAGCAGTTCTTC	CASSYGSSIYNEQFF
TRBV4-1	NA	NA	15	TRBJ1-2	TGCGCCAGCAGCCAAGCCCAAACAGGGCTCTATGGCTACACCTTC	CASSQAQTGLYGYTF
TRBV6-5	NA	NA	14	TRBJ1-2	TGTGCCAGCAGTTACTCGACGGCCTGGGACGGCTACACCTTC	CASSYSTAWDGYTF
TRBV6-1	TRBD2	NA	15	TRBJ2-2	TGTGCCAGCAGTGAAGAGCGGGAGGATGGCGGGGAGCTGTTTTTT	CASSEEREDGGELFF
TRBV11-2	NA	NA	16	TRBJ2-3	TGTGCCAGCAGCTTAGTATCTGGCAGGGTGACAGATACGCAGTATTTT	CASSLVSGRVTDTQYF
TRBV15	NA	NA	15	TRBJ2-5	TGTGCCACCAGCAGGGGGTCTCCCAGGGGAGAGACCCAGTACTTC	CATSRGSPRGETQYF
TRBV18	NA	once	15	TRBJ2-1	TGTGCCAGCTCACCACTCGGGGGGCTGTACAATGAGCAGTTCTTC	CASSPLGGLYNEQFF
TRBV14	NA	NA	15	TRBJ2-2	TGTGCCAGCAGCCCGGAGAGGGTGAACACCGGGGAGCTGTTTTTT	CASSPERVNTGELFF
TRBV27	NA	NA	16	TRBJ2-2	TGTGCCAGCAGTCTTTCCGGGCTTTTGGGCACCGGGGAGCTGTTTTTT	CASSLSGLLGTGELFF
TRBV5-1	TRBD2	NA	15	TRBJ2-1	TGCGCCAGCAGCTTGGAGTCGAGCGGGAGTTATGAGCAGTTCTTC	CASSLESSGSYEQFF
TRBV11-3	TRBD1	NA	12	TRBJ2-7	TGTGCCAGCAGCTCAGGGGGCGGCGAGCAGTACTTC	CASSSGGGEQYF
TRBV10-3	NA	NA	16	TRBJ1-4	TGTGCCATCAGTGAGGTAGAGACAGGAACTAGCGAAAAACTGTTTTTT	CAISEVETGTSEKLFF
TRBV5-1	TRBD2	NA	15	TRBJ2-1	TGCGCCAGCAGCTATCTAGCGGGGCACAACAATGAGCAGTTCTTC	CASSYLAGHNNEQFF
TRBV11-2	NA	NA	13	TRBJ2-7	TGTGCCAGCAGCTTAGGGAACCGGGCCCCAGGGGTCTTC	CASSLGNRAPGVF
TRBV21-1	NA	NA	17	TRBJ2-2	TGTGCCAGCAGCAAAGGCCCGGAGGGCCCTAACACCGGGGAGCTGTTTTTT	CASSKGPEGPNTGELFF
TRBV2	TRBD1	NA	15	TRBJ2-3	TGTGCCACCCGATGGAGGACAGGGAGCACAGATACGCAGTATTTT	CATRWRTGSTDTQYF
TRBV30	NA	NA	12	TRBJ1-6	TGTGCCTGGAGTCCGGGGCCTTCACCCCTCCACTTT	CAWSPGPSPLHF
TRBV27	NA	NA	13	TRBJ1-5	TGTGCCAGCAGTTTTTCTAGGGATCAGCCCCAGCATTTT	CASSFSRDQPQHF
TRBV7-2	NA	NA	15	TRBJ2-3	TGTGCCAGCAGCTTAGCGACTACCAGCACAGATACGCAGTATTTT	CASSLATTSTDTQYF
TRBV7-2	TRBD1	NA	15	TRBJ1-2	TGTGCCAGCAGCCCGGGGGGACAGGGAAGGGATGGCTACACCTTC	CASSPGGQGRDGYTF
TRBV19	TRBD2	NA	15	TRBJ2-7	TGTGCCAGTAGTACCGGGCTAGCGGGTACCTACGAGCAGTACTTC	CASSTGLAGTYEQYF
TRBV19	NA	NA	14	TRBJ1-1	TGTGCCAGTACCCTTACGGGATCTAACACTGAAGCTTTCTTT	CASTLTGSNTEAFF
TRBV10-3	NA	NA	15	TRBJ1-1	TGTGCCATCAGTGACGCAGGGCAGGTCAACACTGAAGCTTTCTTT	CAISDAGQVNTEAFF
TRBV28	TRBD1	NA	15	TRBJ2-7	TGTGCCAGCAGTACTGCAGGGCAGGGGGCCTACGAGCAGTACTTC	CASSTAGQGAYEQYF
TRBV15	NA	NA	15	TRBJ2-3	TGTGCCACCAGCAGAGGGTCATACAGCACAGATACGCAGTATTTT	CATSRGSYSTDTQYF
TRBV2	NA	NA	15	TRBJ2-5	TGTGCCAGCAGTGAAGCGCTCGGCCCCCTAGAGACCCAGTACTTC	CASSEALGPLETQYF
TRBV6-6	NA	NA	15	TRBJ1-3	TGTGCCAGCGCTCTTGGGGGGATATCTGGAAACACCATATATTTT	CASALGGISGNTIYF
TRBV5-1	NA	NA	15	TRBJ1-6	TGCGCCAGCAGCGTCCGATCAGGGTCTGGGATGGCCCTCCACTTT	CASSVRSGSGMALHF
TRBV28	TRBD1	NA	13	TRBJ2-7	TGTGCCAGCAGCCCTGGACAGGGATACGAGCAGTACTTC	CASSPGQGYEQYF
TRBV4-3	TRBD2	once	16	TRBJ2-7	TGCGCCAGCAGCCAAGATTACCTAGCGGGAGGGTACGAGCAGTACTTC	CASSQDYLAGGYEQYF
TRBV30	NA	NA	13	TRBJ2-1	TGTGCCTGGAGCATACAGGGTCCCAATGAGCAGTTCTTC	CAWSIQGPNEQFF
TRBV5-1	TRBD2	NA	16	TRBJ2-7	TGCGCCAGCAGCTTGGTTTCTAGCGGGAACCTCTACGAGCAGTACTTC	CASSLVSSGNLYEQYF
TRBV5-1	TRBD2	NA	15	TRBJ2-5	TGCGCCAGCAGCCGTGGACTAGCGGTCCAAGAGACCCAGTACTTC	CASSRGLAVQETQYF
TRBV4-1	NA	NA	14	TRBJ2-2	TGCGCCAGCAGCCAGGGTGGGAGCCCCGGGGAGCTGTTTTTT	CASSQGGSPGELFF
TRBV29-1	TRBD2	NA	13	TRBJ2-5	TGCAGCGTTAAAGGCGGGGGTCGAGAGACCCAGTACTTC	CSVKGGGRETQYF
TRBV30	NA	NA	13	TRBJ2-2	TGTGCCTGGAGTGTGCGGCTCACCGGGGAGCTGTTTTTT	CAWSVRLTGELFF